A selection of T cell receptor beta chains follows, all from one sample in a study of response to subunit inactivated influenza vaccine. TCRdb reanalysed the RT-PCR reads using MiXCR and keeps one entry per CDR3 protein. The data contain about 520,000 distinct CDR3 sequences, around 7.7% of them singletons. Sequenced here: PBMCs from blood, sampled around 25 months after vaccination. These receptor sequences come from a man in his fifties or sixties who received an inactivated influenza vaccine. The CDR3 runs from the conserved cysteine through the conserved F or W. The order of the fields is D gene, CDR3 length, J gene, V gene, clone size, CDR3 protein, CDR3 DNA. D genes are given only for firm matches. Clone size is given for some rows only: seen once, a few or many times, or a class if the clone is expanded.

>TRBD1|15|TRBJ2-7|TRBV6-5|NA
CASSYSQGPGGEQYF
TGTGCCAGCAGTTACTCACAGGGGCCTGGTGGCGAGCAGTACTTC
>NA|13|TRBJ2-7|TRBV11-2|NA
CASSLEVSGEQYF
TGTGCCAGCAGCTTAGAGGTGTCGGGCGAGCAGTACTTC
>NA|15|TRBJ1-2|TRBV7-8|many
CASSLDSGVAYGYTF
TGTGCCAGCAGCTTAGACTCAGGGGTGGCCTATGGCTACACCTTC
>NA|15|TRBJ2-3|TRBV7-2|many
CASSLGVREVDTQYF
TGTGCCAGCAGCTTAGGGGTCAGGGAGGTGGATACGCAGTATTTT
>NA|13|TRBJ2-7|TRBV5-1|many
CASSLGTTYEQYF
TGCGCCAGCAGCCTCGGGACCACCTACGAGCAGTACTTC
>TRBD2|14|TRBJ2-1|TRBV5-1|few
CASRGLAGGDEQFF
TGCGCCAGCCGAGGACTAGCGGGGGGCGATGAGCAGTTCTTC
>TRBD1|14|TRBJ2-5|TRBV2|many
CASSAPGGAETQYF
TGTGCCAGCAGTGCCCCAGGGGGCGCTGAGACCCAGTACTTC
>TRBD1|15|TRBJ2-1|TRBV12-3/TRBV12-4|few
CASSPTGGAYNEQFF
TGTGCCAGCAGCCCAACAGGGGGCGCCTACAATGAGCAGTTCTTC
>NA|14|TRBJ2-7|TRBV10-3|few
CAISESGLPHEQYF
TGTGCCATCAGTGAGTCTGGACTGCCCCACGAGCAGTACTTC
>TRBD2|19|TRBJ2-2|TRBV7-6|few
CASSLGLNPAGVRTGELFF
TGTGCCAGCAGCTTAGGCCTCAATCCAGCGGGAGTTAGAACCGGGGAGCTGTTTTTT
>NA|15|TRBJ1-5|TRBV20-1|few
CSAPDGTRGDQPQHF
TGCAGTGCTCCCGACGGCACTCGGGGCGATCAGCCCCAGCATTTT
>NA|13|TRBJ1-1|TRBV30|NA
CAWSSRMNTEAFF
TGTGCCTGGAGTTCGAGGATGAACACTGAAGCTTTCTTT
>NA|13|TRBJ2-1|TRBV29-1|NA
CSVHGRFGNEQFF
TGCAGCGTACACGGGCGATTCGGCAATGAGCAGTTCTTC
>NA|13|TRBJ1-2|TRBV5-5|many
CASSSSGNYGYTF
TGTGCCAGCAGCTCCTCAGGAAACTATGGCTACACCTTC
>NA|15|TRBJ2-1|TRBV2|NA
CASSVGTNPYNEQFF
TGTGCCAGCAGTGTAGGGACAAACCCCTACAATGAGCAGTTCTTC
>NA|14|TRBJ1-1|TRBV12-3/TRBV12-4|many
CASSLGGPKTEAFF
TGTGCCAGCAGTTTAGGGGGCCCCAAGACTGAAGCTTTCTTT
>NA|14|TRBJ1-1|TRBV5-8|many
CASSLAGWGTEAFF
TGTGCCAGCAGCTTGGCCGGTTGGGGGACTGAAGCTTTCTTT
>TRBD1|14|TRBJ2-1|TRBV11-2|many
CASSPGGAMREQFF
TGTGCCAGCAGCCCAGGGGGCGCGATGCGTGAGCAGTTCTTC
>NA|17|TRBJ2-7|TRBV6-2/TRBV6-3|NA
CASSYPIGSASSYEQYF
TGTGCCAGCAGTTACCCAATAGGCAGCGCGAGCTCCTACGAGCAGTACTTC
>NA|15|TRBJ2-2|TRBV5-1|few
CATSTGVMDTGELFF
TGCGCCACCTCGACCGGGGTAATGGACACCGGGGAGCTGTTTTTT
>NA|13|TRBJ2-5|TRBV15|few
CATSPGKGETQYF
TGTGCCACCAGCCCCGGAAAGGGAGAGACCCAGTACTTC
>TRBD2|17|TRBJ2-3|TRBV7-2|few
CASSLAPSGGHTDTQYF
TGTGCCAGCAGCTTAGCCCCTAGCGGGGGGCACACAGATACGCAGTATTTT
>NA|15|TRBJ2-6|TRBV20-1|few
CSARGGNSGANVLTF
TGCAGTGCTAGAGGTGGCAACTCTGGGGCCAACGTCCTGACTTTC
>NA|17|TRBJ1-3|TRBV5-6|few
CASSPASDRFSGNTIYF
TGTGCCAGCAGCCCGGCATCTGACCGCTTCTCTGGAAACACCATATATTTT
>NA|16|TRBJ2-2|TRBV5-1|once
CASSALGASNTGELFF
TGCGCCAGCAGCGCCTTGGGGGCATCGAACACCGGGGAGCTGTTTTTT
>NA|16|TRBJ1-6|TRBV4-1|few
CASSQDGDGWNSPLHF
TGCGCCAGCAGCCAAGATGGAGACGGATGGAACTCACCCCTCCACTTT
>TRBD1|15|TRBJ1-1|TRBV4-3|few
CASSQEGTANTEAFF
TGCGCCAGCAGCCAAGAGGGGACAGCGAACACTGAAGCTTTCTTT
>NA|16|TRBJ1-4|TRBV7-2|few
CASSLGPSATNEKLFF
TGTGCCAGCAGCTTAGGTCCATCGGCAACTAATGAAAAACTGTTTTTT
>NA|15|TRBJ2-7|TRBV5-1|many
CASSLGPGQTYEQYF
TGCGCCAGCAGCTTGGGTCCTGGACAAACCTACGAGCAGTACTTC
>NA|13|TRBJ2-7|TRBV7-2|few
CAFGPHEIYEQYF
TGTGCCTTCGGGCCGCATGAAATCTACGAGCAGTACTTC
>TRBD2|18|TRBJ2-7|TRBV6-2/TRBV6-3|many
CASSYLGAGTSGPYEQYF
TGTGCCAGCAGTTACCTGGGGGCCGGGACTAGCGGCCCCTACGAGCAGTACTTC
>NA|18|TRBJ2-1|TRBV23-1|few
CASRPPWDFHLSYNEQFF
TGCGCCAGCAGACCACCCTGGGACTTCCACCTCTCCTACAATGAGCAGTTCTTC
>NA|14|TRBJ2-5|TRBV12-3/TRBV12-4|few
CASSDTTRWWTQYF
TGTGCCAGCAGCGACACAACCCGGTGGTGGACCCAGTACTTC
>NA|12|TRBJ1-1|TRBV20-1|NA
CSASDMNTEAFF
TGCAGTGCTTCGGACATGAACACTGAAGCTTTCTTT
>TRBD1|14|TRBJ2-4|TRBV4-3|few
CASSQEGQGGIQYF
TGCGCCAGCAGCCAGGAAGGACAGGGCGGCATTCAGTACTTC
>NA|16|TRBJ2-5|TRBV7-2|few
CASSLFGVRGVETQYF
TGTGCCAGCAGCTTATTCGGGGTTCGAGGGGTAGAGACCCAGTACTTC
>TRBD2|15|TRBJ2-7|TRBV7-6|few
CASSLGSGKTYEQYF
TGTGCCAGCAGCCTAGGCAGCGGGAAGACCTACGAGCAGTACTTC
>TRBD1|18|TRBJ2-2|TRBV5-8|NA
CASSSIRGQGERTGELFF
TGTGCCAGCAGCTCTATCCGGGGACAGGGGGAACGGACCGGGGAGCTGTTTTTT
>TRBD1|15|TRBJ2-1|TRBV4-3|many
CASSHRDRGHNEQFF
TGCGCCAGCAGCCACCGGGACAGGGGCCACAATGAGCAGTTCTTC
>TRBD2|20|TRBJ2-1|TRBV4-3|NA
CASSQDREASGRRPYNEQFF
TGCGCCAGCAGCCAAGATCGGGAGGCTAGCGGGAGGCGGCCCTACAATGAGCAGTTCTTC
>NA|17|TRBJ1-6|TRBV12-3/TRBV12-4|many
CASSLLPSGRSNSPLHF
TGTGCCAGCAGTTTGCTTCCCTCGGGACGGTCTAATTCACCCCTCCACTTT
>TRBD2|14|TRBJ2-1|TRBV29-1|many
CSVFRTSGSNEQFF
TGCAGCGTCTTCCGGACTAGCGGGAGTAATGAGCAGTTCTTC
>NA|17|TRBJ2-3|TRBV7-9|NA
CASSSSGQDLGRDTQYF
TGTGCCAGCAGCTCGTCGGGGCAGGACTTAGGTAGAGATACGCAGTATTTT
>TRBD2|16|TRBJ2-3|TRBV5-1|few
CASSLGTSGGSDTQYF
TGCGCCAGCAGCCTAGGGACTAGCGGGGGGTCAGATACGCAGTATTTT
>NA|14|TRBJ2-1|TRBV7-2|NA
CASSLARERNEQFF
TGTGCCAGCAGCTTAGCCAGGGAGAGGAATGAGCAGTTCTTC
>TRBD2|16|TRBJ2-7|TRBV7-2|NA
CASSSGTSGTLYEQYF
TGTGCCAGCAGCTCTGGGACTAGCGGGACACTCTACGAGCAGTACTTC
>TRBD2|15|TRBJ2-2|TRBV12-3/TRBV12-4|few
CASSPGGALTGELFF
TGTGCCAGCAGTCCGGGGGGGGCCCTCACCGGGGAGCTGTTTTTT
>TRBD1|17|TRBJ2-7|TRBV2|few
CASSRPGTGPSSYEQYF
TGTGCCAGCAGTCGTCCCGGGACAGGGCCCAGCTCCTACGAGCAGTACTTC
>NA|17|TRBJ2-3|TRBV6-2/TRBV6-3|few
CASKPGPRRLFADTQYF
TGTGCCAGCAAACCGGGCCCCCGAAGGCTATTTGCAGATACGCAGTATTTT
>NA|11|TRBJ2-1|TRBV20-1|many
CSAREYNEQFF
TGCAGTGCCAGGGAATACAATGAGCAGTTCTTC
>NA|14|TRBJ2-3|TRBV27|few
CASSASSRGDTQYF
TGTGCCAGCAGCGCCAGCAGCAGGGGCGATACGCAGTATTTT
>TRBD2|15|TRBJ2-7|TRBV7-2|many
CASSLSRGGYYEQYF
TGTGCCAGCAGCTTATCACGGGGGGGATATTACGAGCAGTACTTC
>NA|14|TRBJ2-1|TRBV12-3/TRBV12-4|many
CASSSLGGYNEQFF
TGTGCCAGCAGCTCCCTCGGGGGCTACAATGAGCAGTTCTTC
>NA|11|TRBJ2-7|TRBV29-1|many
CSVKGGYEQYF
TGCAGCGTCAAGGGAGGTTACGAGCAGTACTTC
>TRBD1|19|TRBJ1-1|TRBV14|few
CASSQERRSGGLSNTEAFF
TGTGCCAGCAGCCAAGAACGACGGTCAGGGGGCTTATCGAACACTGAAGCTTTCTTT
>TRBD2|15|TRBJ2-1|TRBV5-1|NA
CASSPSGRAFYEQFF
TGCGCCAGCAGCCCGAGCGGGAGGGCCTTTTATGAGCAGTTCTTC